Presented here are 15 T cell receptor beta chains from one specimen sequenced in a study of CD8+ T cells in alopecia areata. RNA extraction was followed by reverse transcription into cDNA, which acted as the sequencing template. Repertoires were generated with immunoSEQ multiplex PCR, while TCRdb's copy carries only in-frame clones and drops some. The data hold roughly 220,000 clones, with just over 65% observed a single time. As for treatment: oral pan-JAK inhibitor, 5-10 mg twice daily. The starting material was CD4+ T cells sorted from blood, obtained around week 44, from a patient treated with tofacitinib. These receptors were taken from a human donor with alopecia areata.

The chain has TRBV30 and TRBJ2-3, with D perhaps TRBD1 or TRBD2 (5 bases each). The CDR3 is 15 residues long. V was cut by 2 bases and J by 3 bases, with 15 bases left in between. The germline gives CDR1 GTSNPN, CDR2 SVGIG (reference sequence). CDR3: CAWSPQGRGTDTQYF. CDR3 DNA sequence: TGTGCCTGGAGTCCCCAGGGAAGAGGGACAGATACGCAGTATTTT.

J is TRBJ2-7 and V is TRBV11-2; D not certain. The CDR3 is 12 amino acids. V lost 4 bases and J lost 7, with 11 bases in between. Germline V gene lookup returns CDR1 SGHAT and CDR2 FQNNGV. The DNA of the CDR3 is TGTGCCAGCAGCTCCTCCCCTTGGGAGCAGTACTTC. This codes for CASSSSPWEQYF.

The chain has TRBV2 and TRBJ2-3, with D maybe TRBD1 (5 bases). Deletions cut 4 bases from V and 3 bases from J, with 8 bases between. The germline CDR1 and CDR2 sequences are SNHLY and FYNNEI. CDR3 length: 13 amino acids. CDR3 loop: CASSGRQTDTQYF. The CDR3 DNA sequence: TGTGCCAGCAGTGGGCGACAGACAGATACGCAGTATTTT. The variable domain in full, with the rest retrieved from reference TRBV2 and TRBJ2-3, is EPEVTQTPSHQVTQMGQEVILRCVPISNHLYFYWYRQILGQKVEFLVSFYNNEISEKSEIFDDQFSVERPDGSNFTLKIRSTKLEDSAMYFCASSGRQTDTQYFGPGTRLTVL.

CDR3 residues: CASSVMSGGFTEAFF. Written as DNA, the CDR3 is TGTGCCAGCAGCGTAATGTCAGGGGGCTTCACTGAAGCTTTCTTT. The gene calls are TRBV9 and TRBJ1-1, with 8 bases fitting TRBD1. The CDR3 totals 15 residues. Germline trimming cut 1 base from V and 4 bases from J; bases unmatched to any gene: 6. From germline, CDR1 is SGDLS and CDR2 YYNGEE.

V gene TRBV13 combines with J gene TRBJ2-1; possible D gene TRBD2, 6 bases. The CDR3 is made up of 18 amino acids. CDR1 PRHDT and CDR2 FYEKMQ come from the germline V gene (reference sequence). Trimming stripped 0 bases from V and 5 bases from J, with 20 bases between. This chain's CDR3 is CASSLGLKGRLGNNEQFF. DNA for the CDR3: TGTGCCAGCAGCTTAGGCCTAAAGGGGAGGTTAGGGAACAATGAGCAGTTCTTC.

This chain connects TRBV29-1 to TRBJ2-7, with a tentative D call TRBD1 (6 bases). Between the trimmed V and J ends, which lost 6 bases and 6 bases, there was a span of 18 bases. Germline V gene lookup returns CDR1 SQVTM and CDR2 ANQGSEA. The CDR3 extends over 13 amino acids. CDR3 in amino acids: CSVGARTVSEQYF. CDR3 in DNA: TGCAGCGTGGGGGCCCGGACAGTTTCCGAGCAGTACTTC.

V gene TRBV7-3 combines with J gene TRBJ1-2, with D unclear. V shed 0 bases and J shed 6 bases, with 8 bases lying between them. CDR1 and CDR2 (germline): SGHTA, FQGTGA. The CDR3 has 13 amino acids. The CDR3 is CASSLTAIDGYTF. CDR3 in DNA: TGTGCCAGCAGCTTAACAGCCATTGATGGCTACACCTTC.

This chain links TRBV29-1 with TRBJ2-1; TRBD1 matches 8 bases. The CDR3 is made up of 14 amino acids. The V gene's germline CDR1 is SQVTM and CDR2 ANQGSEA. V lost 6 bases, J lost 8 bases, and 12 bases stayed unmatched. CDR3 sequence reads: CSVQQTGVGDEQFF. Here the CDR3 DNA reads TGCAGCGTCCAACAGACAGGGGTAGGGGATGAGCAGTTCTTC.

This clone was detected only once. J is TRBJ2-7 and V is TRBV30, with 7 bases fitting TRBD2. The CDR3 runs to 14 residues. Germline CDR1 reads GTSNPN; CDR2 reads SVGIG (reference sequence). V dropped 0 bases and J dropped 0; count of bases not matched to a gene: 2. DNA of the CDR3: TGTGCCTGGAGTGTTGGCGGGGGCTCCTACGAGCAGTACTTC. Its protein is CAWSVGGGSYEQYF.

The CDR3 is CASSVELAPNTGELFF. The CDR3 region has the DNA TGTGCCAGCAGCGTAGAACTAGCGCCGAACACCGGGGAGCTGTTTTTT. The chain employs TRBV9 and TRBJ2-2, with TRBD2 matching 7 bases. J gave up 0 bases and V 0 bases, and 2 bases lay outside the gene matches. From germline, CDR1 is SGDLS and CDR2 YYNGEE. The CDR3 contains 16 residues.

This clone was recorded a few times. The V gene is TRBV29-1, the J gene TRBJ2-7; TRBD1 is a possible D gene (6 bases). V shed 7 bases and J shed 0 bases, with 22 bases lying between them. Germline V lookup: CDR1 SQVTM, CDR2 ANQGSEA. There are 16 residues in the CDR3. CDR3 sequence: CSAKGDRQASSYEQYF. In nucleotides, the CDR3 is TGCAGCGCGAAGGGTGATAGACAGGCCAGCTCCTACGAGCAGTACTTC.

This chain joins TRBV14 and TRBJ2-5; D gene uncertain. V lost 4 bases and J 5 bases, leaving 5 bases between the germline ends. There are 11 residues in the CDR3. The V gene's germline CDR1 is SGHDN and CDR2 FVKESK. CDR3 nucleotide sequence: TGTGCCAGCAGCCTCCATGAGACCCAGTACTTC. Protein: CASSLHETQYF.

V is TRBV5-1 and J is TRBJ1-1; no reliable D call. CDR1 and CDR2 (germline): SGHRS, YFSETQ. Trimming took off 4 bases at V and 1 base at J, with 11 bases between the two ends. The CDR3 is made up of 14 amino acids. In DNA form, the CDR3 reads TGCGCCAGCAGCCAGATTGGAGGGAACACTGAAGCTTTCTTT. Translated, it gives CASSQIGGNTEAFF.

V usage is TRBV5-1 and J usage is TRBJ2-1, with D uncertain. V was trimmed by 0 bases and J by 9 bases, leaving 16 bases between them. The CDR3 totals 15 residues. Germline V lookup: CDR1 SGHRS, CDR2 YFSETQ. The CDR3 is CASSLALIGQSEQFF. Here the CDR3 DNA reads TGCGCCAGCAGCTTGGCCCTAATAGGGCAGAGTGAGCAGTTCTTC.

V and J are TRBV30 and TRBJ1-1; no clear D. The length of the CDR3 is 13 residues. V was shortened by 6 bases and J by 4 bases, with 15 bases between the two germline ends. Germline assignment: CDR1 GTSNPN and CDR2 SVGIG (reference sequence). This chain's CDR3 is CACRGQRITEAFF. CDR3 sequence (DNA): TGTGCCTGCCGCGGGCAGAGGATCACTGAAGCTTTCTTT.